Below, 11 T cell receptor beta chains from the same sample are listed, as sequenced in a study of Graves' ophthalmopathy and Graves' hyperthyroidism. RNA transcripts were the source from which TCR beta CDR3 regions were amplified. HTBI primers were employed in first-round RT-PCR, then a second-round multiplex PCR followed. Each CDR3 protein gets one entry after TCRdb re-called the multiplex PCR reads with MiXCR. Seen here are hundreds of thousands of distinct CDR3 sequences, approximately 15% observed once, and the top ten hold about 9.4%. Sequencing was carried out using blood. The receptors stem from a young woman with Graves' ophthalmopathy.

This clonotype has only a few counts. The chain joins TRBV13 to TRBJ1-2; D call uncertain. CDR1 is PRHDT, CDR2 FYEKMQ, per germline (reference sequence). Trimming removed 1 base at V and 4 bases at J, with 10 bases between. The CDR3 length is 14 residues. CDR3 nucleotide sequence: TGTGCCAGCAGCTTAGCTGGGGTGTCCTATGGCTACACCTTC. This codes for CASSLAGVSYGYTF.

This clonotype was counted between two and nine times. Possible read error: a much larger clone is one base away. The chain links TRBV28 to TRBJ2-2; the match to TRBD1 covers 7 bases. This CDR3 contains 13 residues. Losses at the gene ends were 5 bases for V and 6 bases for J; bases not matched to a gene: 3. From germline, CDR1 is MDHEN and CDR2 SYDVKM. The CDR3 is CASSQTGAGELFF. As DNA, the CDR3 is TGTGCCAGCAGTCAAACAGGGGCCGGGGAGCTGTTTTTT.

This clonotype was detected many times. This chain joins TRBV10-3 and TRBJ1-1; 7 nucleotides agree with TRBD1. J lost 4 bases, V lost 6 bases, and 8 bases had no gene match. The CDR3 sequence is 14 residues long. CDR1 and CDR2 (germline): ENHRY, SYGVKD. The CDR3 spells CAIRRGQLFTEAFF. In nucleotides, the CDR3 is TGTGCCATCAGGAGGGGACAGCTCTTCACTGAAGCTTTCTTT.

This clonotype was detected many times. The chain joins TRBV27 to TRBJ1-6; D uncertain. The CDR3 sequence is 14 residues long. Per the germline V gene, CDR1 is MNHEY and CDR2 is SMNVEV (reference sequence). The CDR3 protein is CPPKGQSYNSPLHF. In DNA form, the CDR3 reads TGTCCCCCGAAGGGCCAATCCTATAATTCACCCCTCCACTTT.

The table lists this clonotype with many counts. The chain uses TRBV19 and TRBJ1-2, with D possibly TRBD1 on 6 matching bases. The V and J ends lost 3 bases and 4 bases respectively, with 9 bases between them. The CDR3 is 13 residues long. Looked up from germline, CDR1 is LNHDA and CDR2 is SQIVND (reference sequence). The CDR3 coding sequence is TGTGCCAGTAGTATCAACAGGGCCTATGGCTACACCTTC. Translation gives CASSINRAYGYTF.

The table lists this clonotype with many counts. The junction does not match germline at one end; this may be a read error. V and J are TRBV12-3 or TRBV12-4 and TRBJ2-7, with D uncertain. The CDR3 has 12 residues. CDR3 in amino acids: CASSLNSHEQYF. For the CDR3, the DNA is TGTGCCAGCAGTTTGAACTCCCACGAGCAGTACTTC.

This clonotype has ten or more counts. J is TRBJ2-7 and V is TRBV6-1; a weak D match, TRBD2 (6 bases). V dropped 1 base and J dropped 0 bases, with 10 bases sitting between them. CDR3 length: 15 amino acids. CDR1 MNHNS and CDR2 SASEGT come from the germline V gene. The CDR3 nucleotides are TGTGCCAGCAGTGAAGATGGCGGGACCTCCTACGAGCAGTACTTC. The encoded protein is CASSEDGGTSYEQYF.

This clonotype was counted at least ten times. V gene TRBV7-3 combines with J gene TRBJ2-2; a weak D match, TRBD1 (5 bases). Germline V gene sequence: CDR1 SGHTA, CDR2 FQGTGA. Between the trimmed V and J ends, which lost 5 bases and 8 bases, there was a span of 18 bases. CDR3 length equals 15 residues. CDR3 in DNA: TGTGCCAGCAGCCCAAGGGGCAATGCCGCGGGGGAGCTGTTTTTT. Its protein is CASSPRGNAAGELFF.

This clonotype was detected only a few times. This chain joins TRBV6-1 and TRBJ2-7; tentatively, D is TRBD1 or TRBD2 (5 bases each). Germline V gene lookup returns CDR1 MNHNS and CDR2 SASEGT. The V and J ends lost 0 bases and 6 bases respectively, with 12 bases between them. The CDR3 runs 14 residues. CDR3 nucleotide sequence: TGTGCCAGCAGTGAAGCAGGGACGGCCCCCGAGCAGTACTTC. Its protein is CASSEAGTAPEQYF.

This clonotype was observed many times. The chain carries TRBV29-1 and TRBJ2-7; the D is unclear. The CDR3 consists of 14 residues. Germline loops: CDR1 SQVTM, CDR2 ANQGSEA. V lost 4 bases and J lost 2, with 15 bases in between. The CDR3 bases are TGCAGCGTTGGGCAGTGGCAAGAACCCTACGAGCAGTACTTC. Translating it yields CSVGQWQEPYEQYF.

This clonotype was detected only a few times. The V call is TRBV11-1, the J call TRBJ2-1; 9 bases are a match to TRBD1. V gave up 8 bases and J gave up 4 bases; unmatched junction bases: 9. This CDR3 is 15 amino acids long. Germline CDR1 and CDR2: SGHAT and FQDESV (reference sequence). The CDR3 loop is CASRPSDRGYNEQFF. CDR3 nucleotides: TGTGCCAGCCGCCCTTCGGACAGGGGATACAATGAGCAGTTCTTC.